A selection of T cell receptor beta chains follows, all from one sample in a study of T cell responses to AZD1222 COVID-19 vaccine. Data came from immunoSEQ multiplex PCR; TCRdb stores just in-frame clones and leaves some out. The data show approximately 150,000 clones, 90% to 95% seen once. Material: peripheral blood, obtained 28 days after the second AZD1222 dose. All receptors come from an adult who received the AZD1222 COVID-19 vaccine. Each CDR3 is given with its conserved first and last residue. The D gene is left open where the match is weak. Some rows mark clone size as missing; the rest say once, few, many or name a class of expanded clone.

v_gene	j_gene	d_gene	abundance	CDR3nt	CDR3aa
TRBV4-3	TRBJ2-3	NA	NA	TGCGCCAGCAGCCAGGCGGATAATCCCACAGATACGCAGTATTTT	CASSQADNPTDTQYF
TRBV11-3	TRBJ2-7	TRBD1	NA	TGTGCCAGCAGCTCAACAGGGGGCTTGGAATACGAGCAGTACTTC	CASSSTGGLEYEQYF
TRBV6-5	TRBJ1-3	NA	NA	TGTGCCAGCGGCCCAAGCGTGAACACCATATATTTT	CASGPSVNTIYF
TRBV14	TRBJ1-2	TRBD1	NA	TGTGCCAGCAGCCATTTTAAGGGACAGGGGTTCTATGGCTACACCTTC	CASSHFKGQGFYGYTF
TRBV6-5	TRBJ2-7	NA	NA	TGTGCCAGCAGTTACGGAGCTGCGAGCTCCTACGAGCAGTACTTC	CASSYGAASSYEQYF
TRBV10-3	TRBJ2-1	NA	NA	TGTGCCACGTTAAGGGGGTTAAGCTCCTACAATGAGCAGTTCTTC	CATLRGLSSYNEQFF
TRBV5-6	TRBJ1-3	TRBD1	NA	TGTGCCAGCAACTTTGGAAAGGACAGGGTCTCTGGAAACACCATATATTTT	CASNFGKDRVSGNTIYF
TRBV7-9	TRBJ1-1	NA	NA	TGTGCCAGCAGCTTAGTACCCCCCCCTGAAGCTTTCTTT	CASSLVPPPEAFF
TRBV5-4	TRBJ1-2	NA	NA	TGTGCCAGCAGCCCGGCGGGGGTACCCGGCTATGGCTACACCTTC	CASSPAGVPGYGYTF
TRBV7-9	TRBJ1-6	TRBD1	once	TGTGCCAGCAGCGCACCGACAGGGGGCGGTTCACCCCTCCACTTT	CASSAPTGGGSPLHF
TRBV13	TRBJ2-7	TRBD2	NA	TGTGCCAGCAGCCTAGAGGGTAGCGGGAGGTTCGAGCAGTACTTC	CASSLEGSGRFEQYF
TRBV27	TRBJ2-5	NA	NA	TGTGCCAGCAGTTTAAAGGCAGACCAAGAGACCCAGTACTTC	CASSLKADQETQYF
TRBV19	TRBJ2-1	TRBD1	NA	TGTGCCAGTAGGAAGCGGACGGGGTCGGGACAGAGTTACAATGAGCAGTTCTTC	CASRKRTGSGQSYNEQFF
TRBV18	TRBJ2-5	NA	NA	TGTGCCAGCTCACCACTTGCTAGCGTGCAAGAGACCCAGTACTTC	CASSPLASVQETQYF
TRBV20-1	TRBJ2-1	TRBD2	NA	TGCAGTGCTAGTTTAGCGGGGGGGAGTTCGAATGAGCAGTTCTTC	CSASLAGGSSNEQFF
TRBV28	TRBJ2-4	TRBD1	NA	TGTGCCAGCAGTTTGAAACCTAAGACAGGGCTATTACACATTCAGTACTTC	CASSLKPKTGLLHIQYF
TRBV3-1/TRBV3-2	TRBJ2-7	TRBD2	NA	TGTGCCAGCAGCCAAGGGGGACTAGCGGCCAGGCGGTACTTC	CASSQGGLAARRYF
TRBV19	TRBJ1-1	TRBD1	NA	TGTGCCAGTCGGGACAGCTCTTTCATGAACACTGAAGCTTTCTTT	CASRDSSFMNTEAFF
TRBV29-1	TRBJ1-1	NA	NA	TGCAGCGTTGAAGATCGAGGGTCCGGTGAAGCTTTCTTT	CSVEDRGSGEAFF
TRBV5-8	TRBJ1-4	TRBD1	NA	TGTGCCAGCAGCCCGGGACAGGGGAATGAAAAACTGTTTTTT	CASSPGQGNEKLFF
TRBV7-8	TRBJ1-5	NA	NA	TGTGCCAGCAGCTTAGTTTCGTGGGGTAGCAATCAGCCCCAGCATTTT	CASSLVSWGSNQPQHF
TRBV7-2	TRBJ2-6	NA	NA	TGTGCCAGCAGCTTCAGGTCTGGGGCCAACGTCCTGACTTTC	CASSFRSGANVLTF
TRBV3-1/TRBV3-2	TRBJ2-1	NA	NA	TGTGCCAGCAGCCAAGCCAGGGCCACCAATGAGCAGTTCTTC	CASSQARATNEQFF
TRBV1	TRBJ2-5	NA	NA	TGCACCAGCAGCCAGGCTAGCGGGGGGGCATGGCAAGAGACCCAGTACTTC	CTSSQASGGAWQETQYF
TRBV27	TRBJ2-7	TRBD1	NA	TGTGCCAGCAGTTTCTGGGACAGGGCGTCCTACGAGCAGTACTTC	CASSFWDRASYEQYF
TRBV19	TRBJ1-1	NA	NA	TGTGCCAGTAGTCGGGGTCGGGGAACTGAAGCTTTCTTT	CASSRGRGTEAFF
TRBV6-5	TRBJ2-4	TRBD2	NA	TGTGCCAGCAGCACTAGCGGGAACAACATTCAGTACTTC	CASSTSGNNIQYF
TRBV5-1	TRBJ1-2	NA	NA	TGCGCCAGCAGCGGGGACAACAGCTATGGCTACACCTTC	CASSGDNSYGYTF
TRBV28	TRBJ2-3	NA	NA	TGTGCCAGCAGCTTGGGAGGTGTGGGGCCAAACACAGATACGCAGTATTTT	CASSLGGVGPNTDTQYF